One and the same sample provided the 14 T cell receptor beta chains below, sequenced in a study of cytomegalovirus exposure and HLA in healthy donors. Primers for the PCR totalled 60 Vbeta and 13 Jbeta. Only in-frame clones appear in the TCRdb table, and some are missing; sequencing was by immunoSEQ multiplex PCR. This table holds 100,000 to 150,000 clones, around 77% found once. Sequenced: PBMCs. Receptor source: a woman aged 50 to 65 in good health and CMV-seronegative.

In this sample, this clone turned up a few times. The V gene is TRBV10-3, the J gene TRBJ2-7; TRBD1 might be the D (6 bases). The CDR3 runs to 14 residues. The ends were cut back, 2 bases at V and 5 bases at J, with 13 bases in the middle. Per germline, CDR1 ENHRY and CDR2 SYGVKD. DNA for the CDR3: TGTGCCATCAGTGAGCCCGGACAGTCCGACGAGCAGTACGTC. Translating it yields CAISEPGQSDEQYV.

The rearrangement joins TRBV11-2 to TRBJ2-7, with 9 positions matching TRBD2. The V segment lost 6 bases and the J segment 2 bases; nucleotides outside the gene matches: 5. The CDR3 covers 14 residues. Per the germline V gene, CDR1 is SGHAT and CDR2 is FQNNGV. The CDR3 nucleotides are TGTGCCAGCAGGTACAGCGGGAGGACCTACGAGCAGTACTTC. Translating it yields CASRYSGRTYEQYF.

The CDR3, as DNA: TGTGCCAGCAGCTTCGCCCGGGACTATGAAGCTTTCTTT. Translated, it gives CASSFARDYEAFF. The rearrangement links TRBV7-2 to TRBJ1-1; a possible D gene is TRBD1 (5 bases). The CDR3 is 13 residues long. V gave up 3 bases and J gave up 7 bases, with 12 bases separating them. CDR1 is SGHTA, CDR2 FQGNSA, per germline.

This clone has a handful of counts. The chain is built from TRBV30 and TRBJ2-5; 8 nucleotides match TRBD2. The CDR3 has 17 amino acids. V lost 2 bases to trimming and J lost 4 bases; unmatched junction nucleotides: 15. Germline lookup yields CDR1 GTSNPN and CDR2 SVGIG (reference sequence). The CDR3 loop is CAWSLAGKPTSRETQYF. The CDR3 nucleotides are TGTGCCTGGAGTCTAGCGGGCAAACCCACTTCTCGAGAGACCCAGTACTTC.

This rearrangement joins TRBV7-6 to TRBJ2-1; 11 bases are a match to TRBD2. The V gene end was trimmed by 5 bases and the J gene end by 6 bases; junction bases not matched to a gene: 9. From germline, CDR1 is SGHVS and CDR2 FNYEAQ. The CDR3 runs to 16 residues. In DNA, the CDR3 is TGTGCCAGCAGCCAAGATACTAGCGGGAGAAGCAATGAGCAGTTCTTC. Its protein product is CASSQDTSGRSNEQFF.

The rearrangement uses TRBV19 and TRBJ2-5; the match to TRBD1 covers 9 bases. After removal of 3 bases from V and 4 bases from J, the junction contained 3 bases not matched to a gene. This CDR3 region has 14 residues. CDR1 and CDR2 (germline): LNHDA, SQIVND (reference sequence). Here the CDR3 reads CASSMGQGLETQYF. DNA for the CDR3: TGTGCCAGTAGTATGGGACAGGGCTTAGAGACCCAGTACTTC. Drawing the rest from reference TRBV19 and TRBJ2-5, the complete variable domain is DGGITQSPKYLFRKEGQNVTLSCEQNLNHDAMYWYRQDPGQGLRLIYYSQIVNDFQKGDIAEGYSVSREKKESFPLTVTSAQKNPTAFYLCASSMGQGLETQYFGPGTRLLVL.

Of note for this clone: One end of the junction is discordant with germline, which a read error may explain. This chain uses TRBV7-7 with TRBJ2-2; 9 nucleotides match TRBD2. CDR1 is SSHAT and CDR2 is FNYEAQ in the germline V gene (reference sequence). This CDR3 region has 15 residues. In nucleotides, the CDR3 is TGTGCTAGCAGCCTTAGCGGGAGTTGGACCGGGGAGCTGTTTTTT. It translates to CASSLSGSWTGELFF.

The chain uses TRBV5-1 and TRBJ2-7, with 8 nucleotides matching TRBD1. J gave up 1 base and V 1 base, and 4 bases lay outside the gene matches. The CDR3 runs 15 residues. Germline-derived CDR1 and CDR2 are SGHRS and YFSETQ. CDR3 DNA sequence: TGCGCCAGCAGCTTGCGGGACAGGAGTTCCTACGAGCAGTACTTC. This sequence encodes CASSLRDRSSYEQYF.

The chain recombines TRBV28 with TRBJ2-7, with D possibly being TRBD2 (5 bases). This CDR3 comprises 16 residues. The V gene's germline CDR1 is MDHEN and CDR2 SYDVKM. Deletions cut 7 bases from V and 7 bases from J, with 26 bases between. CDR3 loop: CASTEGVRNPQLEQYF. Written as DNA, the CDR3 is TGTGCCAGCACCGAGGGTGTCCGGAACCCACAGTTGGAGCAGTACTTC.

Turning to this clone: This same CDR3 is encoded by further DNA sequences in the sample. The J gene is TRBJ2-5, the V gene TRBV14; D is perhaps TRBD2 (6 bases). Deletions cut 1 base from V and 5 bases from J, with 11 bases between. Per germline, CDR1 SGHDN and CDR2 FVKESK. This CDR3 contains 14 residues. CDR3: CASSQGRGSETQYF. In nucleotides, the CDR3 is TGTGCCAGCAGCCAAGGACGGGGGTCTGAGACCCAGTACTTC. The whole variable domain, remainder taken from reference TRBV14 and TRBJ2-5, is EAGVTQFPSHSVIEKGQTVTLRCDPISGHDNLYWYRRVMGKEIKFLLHFVKESKQDESGMPNNRFLAERTGGTYSTLKVQPAELEDSGVYFCASSQGRGSETQYFGPGTRLLVL.

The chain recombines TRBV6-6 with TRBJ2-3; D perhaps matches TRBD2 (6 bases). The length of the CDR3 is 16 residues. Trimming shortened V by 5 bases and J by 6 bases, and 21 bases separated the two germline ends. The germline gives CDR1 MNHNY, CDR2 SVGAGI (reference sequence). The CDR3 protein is CASSPIRRGPWDTQYF. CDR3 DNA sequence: TGTGCCAGCAGTCCCATCCGGCGGGGCCCATGGGATACGCAGTATTTT.

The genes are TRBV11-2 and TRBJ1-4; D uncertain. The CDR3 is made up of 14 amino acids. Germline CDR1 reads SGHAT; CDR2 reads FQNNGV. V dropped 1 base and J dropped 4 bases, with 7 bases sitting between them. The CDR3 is CASSLGQFNEKLFF. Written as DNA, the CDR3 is TGTGCCAGCAGCTTAGGGCAGTTTAATGAAAAACTGTTTTTT. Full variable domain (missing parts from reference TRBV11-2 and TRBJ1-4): EAGVAQSPRYKIIEKRQSVAFWCNPISGHATLYWYQQILGQGPKLLIQFQNNGVVDDSQLPKDRFSAERLKGVDSTLKIQPAKLEDSAVYLCASSLGQFNEKLFFGSGTQLSVL.

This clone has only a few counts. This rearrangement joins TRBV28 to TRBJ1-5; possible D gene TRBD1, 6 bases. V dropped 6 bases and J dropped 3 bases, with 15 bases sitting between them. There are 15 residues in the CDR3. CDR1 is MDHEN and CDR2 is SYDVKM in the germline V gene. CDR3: CASRREGGNNQPQHF. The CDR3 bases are TGTGCCAGCAGGAGGGAGGGGGGGAACAATCAGCCCCAGCATTTT.

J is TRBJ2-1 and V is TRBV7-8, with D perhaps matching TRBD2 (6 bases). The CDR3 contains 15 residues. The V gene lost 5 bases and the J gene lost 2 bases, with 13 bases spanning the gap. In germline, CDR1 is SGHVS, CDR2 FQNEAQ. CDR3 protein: CASSKLAQPYNEQFF. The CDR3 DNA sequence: TGTGCCAGCAGCAAGCTAGCGCAACCCTACAATGAGCAGTTCTTC.